This TCR beta chain was recorded in a study of CD8 T cells in ankylosing spondylitis. General study findings and limits: Certain motif variants had earlier been reported in reactive arthritis synovial fluid and blood. What appeared characteristic of ankylosing spondylitis blood was a TCR beta motif of under 10 highly homologous variants. Reports say disease-linked clones showed up significantly more in matched ankylosing spondylitis synovial fluid.

In making TCR beta libraries, quantitative 5'-RACE with molecular barcodes was used. TCRdb re-called the 5' RACE reads through MiXCR, storing one row per CDR3 protein. The sample lists around 490,000 distinct CDR3 sequences; over 4% were seen once. V dropped 3 bases and J dropped 6 bases, with 12 bases sitting between them. The germline V gene encodes CDR1 DFQATT and CDR2 SNEGSKA (reference sequence). The length of the CDR3 is 13 residues. This clonotype was counted at least ten times. Its antigen is as yet unknown. The chain is built from TRBV20-1 and TRBJ2-1; D possibly matches TRBD1 or TRBD2 (5 bases each). The clonotype comes from a male donor with ankylosing spondylitis. Sequencing was carried out using blood, either unsorted or a sorted T cell fraction (not recorded which). CDR3 region: CSARWDQGNEQFF. CDR3 DNA: TGCAGTGCTAGGTGGGACCAGGGCAATGAGCAGTTCTTC.